Presented here are 21 T cell receptor beta chains from one specimen sequenced in a study of OX40 agonist ivuxolimab in advanced cancers. Library method: the immunoSEQ multiplex PCR assay. In its TCRdb copy, this immuneACCESS table keeps in-frame sequences only and misses some clones. Where compared with another copy, unresolved V genes explain less than half of these, and the others have no known cause. This sample holds 45,000 to 50,000 clones; about 89% were observed only once. The ten biggest clones cover roughly 31% of the sample. The sequences come from CD4+ or CD8+ T cells sorted from blood, collected in a trial of the OX40 agonist ivuxolimab. These receptor sequences come from an adult with an advanced solid tumor such as melanoma, head and neck, liver or kidney cancer.

The DNA of the CDR3 is TGTGCCAGCAGCTTGGTCGACGATAGGAAAGTTGAGCAGTTCTTC. Its translation is CASSLVDDRKVEQFF. This chain uses TRBV5-6 with TRBJ2-1; no clear D. V lost 0 bases and J 9 bases, leaving 16 bases between the germline ends. In germline, CDR1 is SGHDT, CDR2 YYEEEE. This CDR3 is built from 15 residues.

The chain uses TRBV5-6 and TRBJ2-1; D is ambiguous. Trimming cost V 0 bases and J 8 bases, with 6 bases left between them. Germline lookup yields CDR1 SGHDT and CDR2 YYEEEE. This CDR3 spans 12 amino acids. The CDR3: CASSLASDEQFF. The CDR3 nucleotides are TGTGCCAGCAGCTTGGCGTCTGATGAGCAGTTCTTC.

The chain's CDR3 is CASSVVEREGGETQYF. The CDR3 DNA follows: TGTGCCAGCAGCGTAGTAGAGCGGGAGGGCGGAGAGACCCAGTACTTC. This chain connects TRBV9 to TRBJ2-5, with 10 bases that match TRBD2. With V trimmed by 0 bases and J by 4 bases, 6 bases remained unmatched. Germline V gene lookup returns CDR1 SGDLS and CDR2 YYNGEE. The CDR3 totals 16 residues.

This chain joins TRBV15 and TRBJ2-7; 8 bases are shared with TRBD2. Germline loops: CDR1 LNHNV, CDR2 YYDKDF (reference sequence). V dropped 0 bases and J dropped 6; count of bases not matched to a gene: 7. This CDR3 contains 15 residues. As DNA, the CDR3 is TGTGCCACCAGCAGAGATCGGGGGGGGCTCGGCGAGCAGTACTTC. Translation: CATSRDRGGLGEQYF.

This chain links TRBV27 with TRBJ2-1, with D unclear. CDR1 is MNHEY and CDR2 is SMNVEV in the germline V gene (reference sequence). Trimming cost V 2 bases and J 8 bases, with 7 bases left between them. The CDR3 covers 12 residues. The CDR3 is CASSLGLDEQFF. CDR3 DNA sequence: TGTGCCAGCAGTTTAGGTTTGGATGAGCAGTTCTTC.

V gene TRBV27 combines with J gene TRBJ2-7; 9 nucleotides align to TRBD1. From germline, CDR1 is MNHEY and CDR2 SMNVEV (reference sequence). With 5 bases clipped from V and 4 bases from J, the junction kept 6 bases outside the gene matches. This CDR3 spans 14 amino acids. The CDR3 bases are TGTGCCAGCAGTCACTCGACAGGGGGGTACGAGCAGTACTTC. It yields the protein CASSHSTGGYEQYF.

J is TRBJ2-3 and V is TRBV7-8, with 13 bases lining up with TRBD2. The V and J ends lost 3 bases and 3 bases, in that order; junction bases with no gene match: 3. The CDR3 consists of 16 residues. Germline loops: CDR1 SGHVS, CDR2 FQNEAQ. The CDR3 protein is CASSFWTSGSTDTQYF. CDR3 nucleotides: TGTGCCAGCAGCTTCTGGACTAGCGGGAGTACAGATACGCAGTATTTT.

The chain employs TRBV5-6 and TRBJ2-3, with D perhaps matching TRBD1 (6 bases). This CDR3 is 15 amino acids long. V dropped 0 bases and J dropped 4 bases, with 12 bases sitting between them. In germline, CDR1 is SGHDT, CDR2 YYEEEE. The CDR3 coding sequence is TGTGCCAGCAGCTTGGCGGGACATGGGGCAGATACGCAGTATTTT. Translating it yields CASSLAGHGADTQYF. Filled out from reference TRBV5-6 and TRBJ2-3, the complete variable domain reads DAGVTQSPTHLIKTRGQQVTLRCSPKSGHDTVSWYQQALGQGPQFIFQYYEEEERQRGNFPDRFSGHQFPNYSSELNVNALLLGDSALYLCASSLAGHGADTQYFGPGTRLTVL.

This chain uses TRBV6-1 with TRBJ2-5; D is perhaps TRBD1 (6 bases). Between the trimmed V and J ends, which lost 4 bases and 5 bases, there was a span of 23 bases. The CDR3 length is 17 residues. Germline CDR1 and CDR2: MNHNS and SASEGT. The DNA of the CDR3 is TGTGCCAGCAGTGCCCAACTAGACTTTACAGGGTGGGAGACCCAGTACTTC. Its protein product is CASSAQLDFTGWETQYF.

The chain carries TRBV19 and TRBJ2-7; perhaps TRBD1 as D (6 bases). CDR1 and CDR2 from the germline V gene are LNHDA and SQIVND (reference sequence). The CDR3 sequence is 14 residues long. Trimming cost V 5 bases and J 4 bases, with 15 bases left between them. CDR3 amino acids: CASSGGRSEYEQYF. CDR3 nucleotides: TGTGCCAGTAGTGGGGGCAGGTCGGAGTACGAGCAGTACTTC.

V and J are TRBV5-1 and TRBJ2-6; no clear D. V was cut by 0 bases and J by 0 bases, with 10 bases left in between. The CDR3 sequence is 17 residues long. Germline loops: CDR1 SGHRS, CDR2 YFSETQ. The CDR3 protein is CASSLDMQISGANVLTF. DNA for the CDR3: TGCGCCAGCAGCTTGGATATGCAGATCTCTGGGGCCAACGTCCTGACTTTC. Drawing the rest from reference TRBV5-1 and TRBJ2-6, the complete variable domain is KAGVTQTPRYLIKTRGQQVTLSCSPISGHRSVSWYQQTPGQGLQFLFEYFSETQRNKGNFPGRFSGRQFSNSRSEMNVSTLELGDSALYLCASSLDMQISGANVLTFGAGSRLTVL.

The chain combines TRBV5-6 with TRBJ2-7, with TRBD1 as a possible D gene (5 bases). V lost 0 bases to trimming and J lost 6 bases, with 13 bases between them. Germline CDR1 is SGHDT and CDR2 is YYEEEE. The CDR3 totals 14 residues. CDR3 amino acids: CASSLGLQRGEQYF. Written as DNA, the CDR3 is TGTGCCAGCAGCTTGGGGCTACAAAGGGGCGAGCAGTACTTC.

The chain links TRBV9 to TRBJ2-7, with D possibly TRBD1 on 7 matching bases. The V and J ends lost 6 bases and 4 bases respectively, with 17 bases between them. Germline V lookup: CDR1 SGDLS, CDR2 YYNGEE. The CDR3 runs to 14 residues. CDR3 amino acids: CASTPGLGQYEQYF. For the CDR3, the DNA is TGTGCCAGCACCCCGGGACTGGGACAGTACGAGCAGTACTTC.

V is TRBV27 and J is TRBJ1-6; no clear D gene. Germline V gene lookup returns CDR1 MNHEY and CDR2 SMNVEV (reference sequence). V shed 4 bases and J shed 0 bases, with 10 bases lying between them. The CDR3 has 16 amino acids. The CDR3 region is CASSSHPSSYNSPLHF. For the CDR3, the DNA is TGTGCCAGCAGTTCCCACCCGAGCTCCTATAATTCACCCCTCCACTTT.

The J gene is TRBJ2-7, the V gene TRBV5-6, with D possibly matching TRBD2 (5 bases). There are 14 residues in the CDR3. The ends were cut back, 2 bases at V and 0 bases at J, with 9 bases in the middle. Germline CDR1 reads SGHDT; CDR2 reads YYEEEE. This CDR3 is CASSFRGGSYEQYF. The CDR3 nucleotides are TGTGCCAGCAGCTTCCGGGGTGGCTCCTACGAGCAGTACTTC.

The chain carries TRBV11-3 and TRBJ2-5; D uncertain. The DNA end favors TRBJ2-7, so the J call may be wrong. The CDR3 sequence is 13 residues long. Germline loops: CDR1 SGHNT, CDR2 YENEEA. CDR3 sequence (DNA): TGTGCCAGCAGCTTACCTGGTTCCTACGAGCAGTACTTC. This translates into CASSLPGSYEQYF.

By share, this clone ranks as medium-sized. V usage is TRBV27 and J usage is TRBJ2-7; 7 bases align to TRBD1. There are 14 residues in the CDR3. The ends lost 5 bases at V and 0 bases at J; junction bases unmatched: 4. The germline gives CDR1 MNHEY, CDR2 SMNVEV (reference sequence). In nucleotides, the CDR3 is TGTGCCAGCAGTCCCCGGGACAGCTCCTACGAGCAGTACTTC. Translation gives CASSPRDSSYEQYF.

The V and J genes are TRBV27 and TRBJ2-3; perhaps TRBD1 as D (6 bases). CDR1 and CDR2 from the germline V gene are MNHEY and SMNVEV (reference sequence). Trimming removed 0 bases at V and 1 base at J, with 20 bases between. The CDR3 runs to 19 residues. CDR3 bases: TGTGCCAGCAGTTTATCGATTTCCTGGGTTGGGGGCGGCACAGATACGCAGTATTTT. This codes for CASSLSISWVGGGTDTQYF.

The chain uses TRBV7-8 and TRBJ1-2; tentatively, D is TRBD1 (6 bases). The germline CDR1 and CDR2 sequences are SGHVS and FQNEAQ. The CDR3 consists of 15 residues. With 5 bases removed from V and 4 bases from J, the gap between germline ends came to 17 bases. CDR3 DNA: TGTGCCAGCAGCCAGGGGCCGGAGGGGGGCTATGGCTACACCTTC. Translation: CASSQGPEGGYGYTF.

This chain connects TRBV6-5 to TRBJ2-7, with D perhaps matching TRBD1 or TRBD2 (5 bases each). The CDR3 loop spans 14 amino acids. The V end lost 4 bases, the J end lost 0 bases, and 10 bases lay between the germline ends. Germline CDR1 and CDR2: MNHEY and SVGAGI. In DNA form, the CDR3 reads TGTGCCAGCAGTTGGGACGGAGACTCCTACGAGCAGTACTTC. Translation: CASSWDGDSYEQYF.

The chain employs TRBV27 and TRBJ1-4, with D possibly being TRBD1 (5 bases). Trimming removed 5 bases at V and 6 bases at J, with 22 bases between. Germline V CDR1 and CDR2: MNHEY, SMNVEV (reference sequence). The CDR3 contains 17 residues. This chain's CDR3 is CASSPYQTANLDEKLFF. The CDR3, as DNA: TGTGCCAGCAGTCCCTACCAGACAGCCAATCTCGATGAAAAACTGTTTTTT.